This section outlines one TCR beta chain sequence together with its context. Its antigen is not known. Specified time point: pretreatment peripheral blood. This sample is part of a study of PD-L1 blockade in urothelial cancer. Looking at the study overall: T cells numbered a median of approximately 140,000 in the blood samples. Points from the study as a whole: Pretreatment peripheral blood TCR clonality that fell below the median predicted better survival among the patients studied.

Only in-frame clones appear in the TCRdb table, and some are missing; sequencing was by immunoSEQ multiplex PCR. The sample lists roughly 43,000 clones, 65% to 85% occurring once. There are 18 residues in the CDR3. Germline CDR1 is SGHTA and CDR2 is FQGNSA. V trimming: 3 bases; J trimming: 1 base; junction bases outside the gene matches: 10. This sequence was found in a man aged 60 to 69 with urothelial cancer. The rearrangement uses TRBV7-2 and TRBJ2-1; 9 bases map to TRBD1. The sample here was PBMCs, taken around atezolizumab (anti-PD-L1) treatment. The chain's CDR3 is CASSFPRTGVGSYNEQFF. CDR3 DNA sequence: TGTGCCAGCAGCTTCCCCAGGACAGGGGTTGGATCCTACAATGAGCAGTTCTTC.